This T cell receptor (beta chain) derives from a study of STAT3 mutations in large granular lymphocyte leukemia. Study findings and constraints: Every T-cell large granular lymphocyte leukemia patient had at least one immunodominant TCR beta clonotype. In some patients, a small highly pathogenic clone possibly went undetected. TCR clonotype switching after therapy occurred in about 35% of the 18 patients.

Using immunoSEQ multiplex PCR, the repertoire was profiled, and TCRdb retains in-frame clones only, with some absent. This sample carries 25,000 to 40,000 clones, approximately 84% of them seen once, and the ten largest clones take roughly an eighth. To note about this clone: Its antigen is as yet unknown.

The J segment lost 4 bases and the V segment lost 1 base, leaving 1 base of the junction unmatched. The CDR3 sequence is 14 residues long. Germline values: CDR1 LGHNA, CDR2 YSLEER. The TCR was taken from a man between 60 and 75 years old with T-cell large granular lymphocyte leukemia. Some clones in this sample may be carry-over from other donors' samples. The rearrangement links TRBV4-3 to TRBJ2-7; TRBD1 matches 10 bases. The material sequenced was peripheral blood mononuclear cells. The CDR3 here is CASSQGGQGYEQYF. The CDR3 DNA reads as TGCGCCAGCAGCCAAGGGGGACAGGGGTACGAGCAGTACTTC.